These T cell receptor beta chains were read from a single sample in a study of metastatic and nonmetastatic thyroid tumors. TCRdb re-clonotyped the PCR reads via MiXCR. In the table there are about 43,000 clones, around 3.1% of which are singletons. Specimen: blood. Receptors were obtained from a female donor with papillary thyroid cancer or a benign thyroid nodule (not recorded which). Some clones in this sample may be carry-over from other donors' samples. CDR3s include the opening cysteine and the closing phenylalanine or tryptophan. Fields, in order: V gene, J gene, CDR3 length, D gene, CDR3 protein. A D gene is named only where the DNA matches it firmly.

>TRBV28|TRBJ1-2|13|-
CASSFPQGHGYTF
>TRBV7-3|TRBJ1-2|13|TRBD1
CASSPQGSGGYTF
>TRBV11-2|TRBJ2-7|18|TRBD1
CASSWRRDRGHRSYEQYF
>TRBV20-1|TRBJ2-5|11|-
CSVHVAGIQYF
>TRBV11-3|TRBJ1-3|16|-
CASSSVGRSSGNTIYF
>TRBV5-1|TRBJ2-7|15|TRBD2
CASSVGLAGAVKQYF
>TRBV6-1|TRBJ2-7|16|-
CASSYGVSVGSYEQYF
>TRBV20-1|TRBJ2-4|13|-
CSVRPLAKNIQYF
>TRBV7-8|TRBJ2-7|19|-
CASSLEGDSRAFMAYEQYF
>TRBV6-2/TRBV6-3|TRBJ1-5|13|-
CASSYSFNQPQHF
>TRBV19|TRBJ1-5|12|-
CASSAQNQPQHF
>TRBV10-3|TRBJ2-2|14|-
CAIKSAANTGELFF
>TRBV27|TRBJ2-4|17|-
CASSNGVAGARGNIQYF
>TRBV12-3/TRBV12-4|TRBJ2-1|15|-
CASSLGGGAYNEQFF
>TRBV20-1|TRBJ1-4|13|TRBD1
CSARPTGSEKLFF
>TRBV2|TRBJ2-7|14|TRBD1
CASSAGTDYYEQYF
>TRBV11-2|TRBJ2-7|15|-
CASSLDPGVNYEQYF
>TRBV24-1|TRBJ1-2|13|-
CATSDRANYGYTF
>TRBV11-3|TRBJ2-1|16|TRBD2
CASSSSSGLGYNEQFF
>TRBV27|TRBJ2-2|17|TRBD2
CASSLAGGPVGTGELFF
>TRBV3-1|TRBJ2-7|13|-
CASSQGPIGEQYF
>TRBV3-1|TRBJ1-3|16|-
CPSSGLLTYSGNTIYF
>TRBV28|TRBJ2-5|15|-
CASSSLLGGGETQYF
>TRBV20-1|TRBJ2-1|19|TRBD2
CSARDRNSGGAGVYNEQFF
>TRBV12-5|TRBJ2-7|17|TRBD2
CASGFQGGTTSPYKQYF
>TRBV19|TRBJ1-5|15|TRBD1
CASSIDGTGISYQHF
>TRBV19|TRBJ1-2|13|TRBD1
CASSRGDRDGYTF
>TRBV12-3/TRBV12-4|TRBJ2-1|17|TRBD1
CASSPPSGTGGHNEQFF
>TRBV20-1|TRBJ1-1|14|-
CSATPLDRPTGAFF
>TRBV19|TRBJ1-3|12|-
CASRRTGNTIYF
>TRBV7-9|TRBJ2-3|16|TRBD2
CASSSLAGGDTDTQYF
>TRBV7-6|TRBJ1-5|14|TRBD1
CASSLTDRGQPQHF
>TRBV6-2/TRBV6-3|TRBJ1-5|16|TRBD1
CASSYWDRGGNQPQHF
>TRBV9|TRBJ2-7|13|-
CASSTSVGYEQYF
>TRBV19|TRBJ2-2|15|TRBD2
CASTGYSGRAGELFF
>TRBV19|TRBJ1-5|14|-
CASSIQGSNQPQHF
>TRBV20-1|TRBJ2-7|16|TRBD1
CSARGGGTGVDYEQYF
>TRBV10-2|TRBJ2-3|13|TRBD2
CASSALAGDTQYF
>TRBV7-2|TRBJ1-1|14|-
CASSWRGMNTEAFF
>TRBV15|TRBJ2-3|14|TRBD2
CATSGGRLTDTQYF
>TRBV28|TRBJ2-7|12|-
CASSSRSFSQYF
>TRBV11-2|TRBJ2-7|15|-
CASSLVGGISYEQYF
>TRBV4-2|TRBJ1-2|13|-
CASSQERTSGYTF
>TRBV5-1|TRBJ1-2|15|TRBD1
CASSIGQGAGYGYNF
>TRBV24-1|TRBJ2-5|15|TRBD2
CATSDGTWGGETQYF
>TRBV20-1|TRBJ2-3|16|TRBD2
CSASPPASGSPDTQYF
>TRBV6-5|TRBJ2-7|16|TRBD2
CASSYASGGRGYEQYF
>TRBV5-1|TRBJ2-5|14|-
CASTSGRIEETQYF
>TRBV2|TRBJ2-6|15|TRBD2
CASSEGGVGANVLTF
>TRBV28|TRBJ2-5|15|-
CASSSFREREETQYF
>TRBV30|TRBJ2-7|14|-
CAWSRGAGAYEQYF
>TRBV6-4|TRBJ2-2|13|-
CASSPKNTGELFF